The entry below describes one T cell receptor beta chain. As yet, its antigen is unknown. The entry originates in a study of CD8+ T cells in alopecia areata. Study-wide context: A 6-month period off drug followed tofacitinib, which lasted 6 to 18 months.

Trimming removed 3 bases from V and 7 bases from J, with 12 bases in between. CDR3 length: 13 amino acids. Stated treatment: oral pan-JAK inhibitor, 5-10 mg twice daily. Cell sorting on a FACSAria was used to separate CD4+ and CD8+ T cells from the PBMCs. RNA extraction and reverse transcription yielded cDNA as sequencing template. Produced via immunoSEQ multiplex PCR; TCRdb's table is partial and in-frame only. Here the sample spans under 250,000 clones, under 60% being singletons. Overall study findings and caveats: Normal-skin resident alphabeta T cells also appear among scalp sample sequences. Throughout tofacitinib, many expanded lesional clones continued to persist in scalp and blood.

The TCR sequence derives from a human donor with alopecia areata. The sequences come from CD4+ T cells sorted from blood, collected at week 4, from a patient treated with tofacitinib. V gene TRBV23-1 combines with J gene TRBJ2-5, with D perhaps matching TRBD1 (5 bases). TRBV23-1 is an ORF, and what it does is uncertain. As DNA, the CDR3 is TGCGCCAGCAGTCAGTGGGGCCCAGGGACCCAGTACTTC. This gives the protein CASSQWGPGTQYF.